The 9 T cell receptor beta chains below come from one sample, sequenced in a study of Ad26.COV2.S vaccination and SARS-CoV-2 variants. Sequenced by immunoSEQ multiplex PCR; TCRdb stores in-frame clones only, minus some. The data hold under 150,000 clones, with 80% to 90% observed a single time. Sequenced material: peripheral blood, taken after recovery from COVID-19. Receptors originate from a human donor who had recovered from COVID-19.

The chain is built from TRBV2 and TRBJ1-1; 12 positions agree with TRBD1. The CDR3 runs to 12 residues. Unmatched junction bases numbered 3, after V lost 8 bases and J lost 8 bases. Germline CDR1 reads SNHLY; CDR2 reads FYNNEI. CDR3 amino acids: CASGTGGSEAFF. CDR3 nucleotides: TGTGCCAGCGGGACAGGGGGCTCCGAAGCTTTCTTT.

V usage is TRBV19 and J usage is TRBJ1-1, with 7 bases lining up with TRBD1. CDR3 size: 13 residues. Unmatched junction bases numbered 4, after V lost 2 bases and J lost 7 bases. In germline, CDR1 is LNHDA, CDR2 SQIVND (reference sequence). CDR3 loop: CASSIWRDSEAFF. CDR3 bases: TGTGCCAGTAGTATATGGAGGGACAGTGAAGCTTTCTTT.

CDR3 region: CASSLDFRALGYGYTF. The CDR3 DNA is TGTGCCAGCAGCTTAGATTTTAGGGCGCTCGGATATGGCTACACCTTC. The gene calls are TRBV7-2 and TRBJ1-2; no firm D call. CDR3 length equals 16 residues. Trimming shortened V by 1 base and J by 5 bases, and 17 bases separated the two germline ends. Germline V gene data show CDR1 as SGHTA and CDR2 as FQGNSA.

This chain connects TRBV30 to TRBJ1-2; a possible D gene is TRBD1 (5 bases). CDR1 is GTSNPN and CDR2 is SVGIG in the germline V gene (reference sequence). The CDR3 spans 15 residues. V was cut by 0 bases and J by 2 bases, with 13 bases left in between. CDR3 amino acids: CAWSVSAGKNYGYTF. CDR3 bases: TGTGCCTGGAGTGTTTCGGCAGGGAAGAACTATGGCTACACCTTC.

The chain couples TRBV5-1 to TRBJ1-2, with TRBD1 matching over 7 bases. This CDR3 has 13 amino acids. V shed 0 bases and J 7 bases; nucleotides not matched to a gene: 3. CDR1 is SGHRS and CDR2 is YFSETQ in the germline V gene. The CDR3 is CASSLETGTGYTF. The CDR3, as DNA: TGCGCCAGCAGCTTGGAGACAGGGACTGGCTACACCTTC.

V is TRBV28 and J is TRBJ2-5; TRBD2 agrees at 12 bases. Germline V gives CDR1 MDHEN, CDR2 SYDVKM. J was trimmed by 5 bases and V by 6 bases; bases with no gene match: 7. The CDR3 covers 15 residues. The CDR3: CASRGASGGDETQYF. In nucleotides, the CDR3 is TGTGCCAGCAGAGGGGCTAGCGGGGGGGATGAGACCCAGTACTTC.

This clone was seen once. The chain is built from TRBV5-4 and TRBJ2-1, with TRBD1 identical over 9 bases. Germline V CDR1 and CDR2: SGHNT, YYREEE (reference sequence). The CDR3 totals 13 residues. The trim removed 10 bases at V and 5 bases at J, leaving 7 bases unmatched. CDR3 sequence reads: CAYSGQGDNEQFF. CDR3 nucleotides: TGTGCCTACTCGGGACAGGGCGACAATGAGCAGTTCTTC.

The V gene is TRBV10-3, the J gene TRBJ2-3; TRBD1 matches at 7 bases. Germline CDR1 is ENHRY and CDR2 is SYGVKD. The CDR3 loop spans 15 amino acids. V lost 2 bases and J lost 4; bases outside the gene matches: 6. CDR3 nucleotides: TGTGCCATCAGTGAGGACCAGGGGGTCGCAGATACGCAGTATTTT. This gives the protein CAISEDQGVADTQYF.

CDR3 amino acids: CASSFTGYNEQFF. The CDR3 DNA is TGTGCCAGCAGCTTTACTGGCTACAATGAGCAGTTCTTC. The chain links TRBV5-4 to TRBJ2-1; D not resolved. This CDR3 has 13 amino acids. Trimming shortened V by 2 bases and J by 3 bases, and 6 bases separated the two germline ends. CDR1 SGHNT and CDR2 YYREEE come from the germline V gene (reference sequence).